Presented here are 30 T cell receptor beta chains from one specimen sequenced in a study of T cell responses to AZD1222 COVID-19 vaccine. Produced via immunoSEQ multiplex PCR; TCRdb's table is partial and in-frame only. The sample comprises roughly 140,000 clones, more than 70% of which are singletons, and over 12% rests with the top ten. The starting material was peripheral blood, obtained on day 0 of AZD1222 vaccination. The receptors were sampled from an adult in good health.

The J gene is TRBJ1-1, the V gene TRBV23-1; D gene ambiguous. TRBV23-1 is flagged as an ORF with uncertain function. The CDR3 is 13 amino acids. The ends were cut back, 0 bases at V and 3 bases at J, with 5 bases in the middle. The CDR3 spells CASSQSNDTEAFF. As DNA, the CDR3 is TGCGCCAGCAGTCAATCGAATGACACTGAAGCTTTCTTT.

DNA for the CDR3: TGTGCCAGCAGTTTAGGAATTAGCGGGGGGTCGGTGGAGACCCAGTACTTC. This encodes CASSLGISGGSVETQYF. This chain uses TRBV28 with TRBJ2-5; TRBD2 agrees at 10 bases. Unmatched junction bases numbered 11, after V lost 2 bases and J lost 5 bases. The germline V gene encodes CDR1 MDHEN and CDR2 SYDVKM. This CDR3 region has 17 residues. Full variable domain (outside the CDR3, taken from reference TRBV28 and TRBJ2-5): DVKVTQSSRYLVKRTGEKVFLECVQDMDHENMFWYRQDPGLGLRLIYFSYDVKMKEKGDIPEGYSVSREKKERFSLILESASTNQTSMYLCASSLGISGGSVETQYFGPGTRLLVL.

This rearrangement joins TRBV2 to TRBJ2-5; D is perhaps TRBD1 (5 bases). V shed 3 bases and J shed 5 bases, with 10 bases lying between them. The CDR3 is made up of 13 amino acids. Germline assignment: CDR1 SNHLY and CDR2 FYNNEI. The CDR3 loop is CASSDRVKETQYF. CDR3 coding DNA: TGTGCCAGCAGTGACAGGGTAAAGGAGACCCAGTACTTC.

The J gene is TRBJ2-2, the V gene TRBV10-2; 10 nucleotides line up with TRBD1. Germline V lookup: CDR1 WSHSY, CDR2 SAAADI. Losses at the gene ends were 10 bases for V and 6 bases for J; bases not matched to a gene: 5. This CDR3 has 13 amino acids. CDR3 amino acids: CATETGGPGELFF. In DNA, the CDR3 is TGCGCCACCGAGACAGGGGGCCCCGGGGAGCTGTTTTTT.

This sequence joins TRBV4-1 and TRBJ1-1; maybe TRBD1 (5 bases). Deletions cut 5 bases from V and 1 base from J, with 11 bases between. The CDR3 runs to 14 residues. Per germline, CDR1 MGHRA and CDR2 YSYEKL. The CDR3 region is CASSYGTGNTEAFF. CDR3 sequence (DNA): TGCGCCAGCAGCTACGGGACGGGGAACACTGAAGCTTTCTTT.

The chain combines TRBV7-9 with TRBJ1-3; 7 bases are shared with TRBD1. Unmatched junction bases numbered 4, after V lost 4 bases and J lost 4 bases. This CDR3 is 14 amino acids long. Germline assignment: CDR1 SEHNR and CDR2 FQNEAQ (reference sequence). CDR3: CASSSGGQGNTIYF. The CDR3, as DNA: TGTGCCAGCAGCTCGGGGGGACAGGGAAACACCATATATTTT.

This clone showed up just once. This chain joins TRBV29-1 and TRBJ1-1, with D uncertain. The CDR3 contains 13 residues. Per the germline V gene, CDR1 is SQVTM and CDR2 is ANQGSEA. The V end lost 8 bases, the J end lost 5 bases, and 18 bases lay between the germline ends. The CDR3 is CSSEAGGRTEAFF. CDR3 DNA: TGCAGCTCCGAGGCGGGAGGCAGAACTGAAGCTTTCTTT.

This chain links TRBV19 with TRBJ1-2; the D is unclear. This CDR3 contains 11 residues. Germline CDR1 and CDR2: LNHDA and SQIVND (reference sequence). V was shortened by 7 bases and J by 3 bases, with 6 bases between the two germline ends. CDR3 sequence (DNA): TGTGCCAGTATGGAGCACTATGGCTACACCTTC. It codes for CASMEHYGYTF.

The chain employs TRBV7-9 and TRBJ1-1, with 10 nucleotides matching TRBD1. Germline trimming cut 4 bases from V and 4 bases from J; bases unmatched to any gene: 6. There are 15 residues in the CDR3. Germline V gives CDR1 SEHNR, CDR2 FQNEAQ (reference sequence). The CDR3 DNA sequence: TGTGCCAGCAGCTCGACAGGGGGCGACGGCACTGAAGCTTTCTTT. The encoded protein is CASSSTGGDGTEAFF.

This clone was seen just once. The rearrangement links TRBV4-3 to TRBJ1-2; 11 bases map to TRBD1. The CDR3 extends over 13 amino acids. V shed 9 bases, J shed 3 bases, and the junction held 3 bases outside the gene matches. Germline V gene data show CDR1 as LGHNA and CDR2 as YSLEER. DNA for the CDR3: TGCGCCAGTGGGACAGGGGGTGACTATGGCTACACCTTC. It is translated as CASGTGGDYGYTF.

The genes are TRBV11-2 and TRBJ2-5; unclear D gene. Germline assignment: CDR1 SGHAT and CDR2 FQNNGV. Trimming removed 2 bases at V and 2 bases at J, with 15 bases between. This CDR3 is built from 16 residues. CDR3 residues: CASSLRSEAAQETQYF. The DNA for the CDR3 is TGTGCCAGCAGCTTACGATCCGAGGCAGCACAAGAGACCCAGTACTTC.

The chain carries TRBV30 and TRBJ1-1; no reliable D call. The CDR3 runs to 13 residues. Germline V gene lookup returns CDR1 GTSNPN and CDR2 SVGIG (reference sequence). Between the trimmed V and J ends, which lost 0 bases and 4 bases, there was a span of 9 bases. The CDR3 loop reads CAWSVASVTEAFF. The CDR3 DNA follows: TGTGCCTGGAGTGTGGCGTCGGTCACTGAAGCTTTCTTT. Full variable domain (missing parts from reference TRBV30 and TRBJ1-1): SQTIHQWPATLVQPVGSPLSLECTVEGTSNPNLYWYRQAAGRGLQLLFYSVGIGQISSEVPQNLSASRPQDRQFILSSKKLLLSDSGFYLCAWSVASVTEAFFGQGTRLTVV.

The rearrangement links TRBV19 to TRBJ1-1; D not certain. The CDR3 is 19 amino acids. Trimming left V 3 bases short and J 0 bases short, with 23 bases between. In germline, CDR1 is LNHDA, CDR2 SQIVND (reference sequence). This chain's CDR3 is CASSIPSHTAGIMNTEAFF. The CDR3, as DNA: TGTGCCAGTAGTATCCCCTCACACACGGCCGGAATAATGAACACTGAAGCTTTCTTT.

The chain employs TRBV2 and TRBJ1-1; 7 bases are a match to TRBD1. The CDR3 is 13 residues long. Germline CDR1 and CDR2: SNHLY and FYNNEI. V lost 8 bases, J lost 6 bases, and 9 bases stayed unmatched. As DNA, the CDR3 is TGTGCCAGCCTCAGGGGGAGGGGAGCTGAAGCTTTCTTT. Translated, it gives CASLRGRGAEAFF.

This sequence joins TRBV5-1 and TRBJ1-2; D is unclear. V lost 0 bases, J lost 6 bases, and 12 bases lay in between. The CDR3 has 14 amino acids. Germline V lookup: CDR1 SGHRS, CDR2 YFSETQ. As DNA, the CDR3 is TGCGCCAGCAGCTTGGAGGCAAAGGCGGATGGCTACACCTTC. Protein product: CASSLEAKADGYTF.

This chain links TRBV5-4 with TRBJ1-1; 7 positions agree with TRBD1. Germline V gives CDR1 SGHNT, CDR2 YYREEE (reference sequence). V lost 4 bases, J lost 3 bases, and 6 bases stayed unmatched. The CDR3 contains 14 residues. In nucleotides, the CDR3 is TGTGCCAGCAGCACCAGACAGGGAGACACTGAAGCTTTCTTT. Protein product: CASSTRQGDTEAFF.

The rearrangement uses TRBV11-2 and TRBJ2-3; tentatively, D is TRBD2 (7 bases). The CDR3 contains 14 residues. Trimming took off 5 bases at V and 5 bases at J, with 14 bases between the two ends. Germline lookup yields CDR1 SGHAT and CDR2 FQNNGV. The CDR3 reads CASSLGGGQDTQYF. CDR3 bases: TGTGCCAGCAGCCTAGGGGGGGGGCAAGATACGCAGTATTTT.

In this sample, this clone turned up a few times. This chain links TRBV6-5 with TRBJ1-6; the D is unclear. The germline V gene has CDR1 MNHEY and CDR2 SVGAGI. The CDR3 spans 11 residues. V lost 6 bases to trimming and J lost 5 bases, with 2 bases between them. CDR3 residues: CASRHNSPLHF. In nucleotides, the CDR3 is TGTGCCAGCAGGCATAATTCACCCCTCCACTTT.

Concerning this clone itself: This may arise from a read error, as a much more abundant clone is one base away. The same CDR3 is also encoded by other DNA sequences in this sample. The chain recombines TRBV19 with TRBJ1-1; D is possibly TRBD1 (5 bases). The CDR3 has 14 residues. Trimming left V 2 bases short and J 1 base short, with 8 bases between. Germline V gives CDR1 LNHDA, CDR2 SQIVND (reference sequence). CDR3 sequence (DNA): TGTGCCAGTAGTATAAGGAGGGGGAACACTGAAGCTTTCTTT. The encoded protein is CASSIRRGNTEAFF. Supplemented by reference TRBV19 and TRBJ1-1, the full variable domain reads DGGITQSPKYLFRKEGQNVTLSCEQNLNHDAMYWYRQDPGQGLRLIYYSQIVNDFQKGDIAEGYSVSREKKESFPLTVTSAQKNPTAFYLCASSIRRGNTEAFFGQGTRLTVV.

This clone showed up just once. The V gene is TRBV19, the J gene TRBJ1-5, with D possibly TRBD1 on 5 matching bases. The CDR3 is made up of 14 amino acids. Germline CDR1 and CDR2: LNHDA and SQIVND (reference sequence). The germline V and J ends were trimmed by 4 bases and 2 bases, with 9 bases remaining between them. The DNA for the CDR3 is TGTGCCAGTAGTAGGCAGGGTGGCAATCAGCCCCAGCATTTT. It is translated as CASSRQGGNQPQHF.

V and J are TRBV7-2 and TRBJ1-6, with TRBD1 identical over 10 bases. The CDR3 is 15 amino acids. Per the germline V gene, CDR1 is SGHTA and CDR2 is FQGNSA. V gave up 5 bases and J gave up 11 bases; unmatched junction bases: 9. The CDR3 sequence: CASSIRTGGDAPLHF. The CDR3, as DNA: TGTGCCAGCAGCATAAGGACAGGGGGGGATGCACCCCTCCACTTT.

This sequence joins TRBV7-8 and TRBJ1-6; 7 nucleotides align to TRBD1. Losses at the gene ends were 5 bases for V and 4 bases for J; bases not matched to a gene: 5. Per the germline V gene, CDR1 is SGHVS and CDR2 is FQNEAQ. The CDR3 has 15 amino acids. CDR3 nucleotides: TGTGCCAGCAGCGTATCGGGACAGTATAATTCACCCCTCCACTTT. The encoded protein is CASSVSGQYNSPLHF.

The chain uses TRBV4-2 and TRBJ1-2; a possible D gene is TRBD1 (6 bases). Trimming took off 0 bases at V and 8 bases at J, with 22 bases between the two ends. The CDR3 has 17 residues. The V gene's germline CDR1 is LGHNA and CDR2 YNFKEQ. The CDR3 loop reads CASSQESWQGPLGGYTF. The CDR3 nucleotides read TGTGCCAGCAGCCAAGAGTCATGGCAGGGGCCCTTAGGGGGCTACACCTTC.

The rearrangement links TRBV7-3 to TRBJ2-3, with a possible D match to TRBD1 (7 bases). V shed 5 bases and J shed 8 bases, with 14 bases lying between them. Germline values: CDR1 SGHTA, CDR2 FQGTGA. The CDR3 is made up of 13 amino acids. The CDR3 coding sequence is TGTGCCAGCAGCACTGGACAGGAGGGTACGCAGTATTTT. Its protein product is CASSTGQEGTQYF.

J is TRBJ1-2 and V is TRBV30, with 8 bases identical to TRBD1. J was trimmed by 3 bases and V by 5 bases; bases with no gene match: 8. Germline CDR1 reads GTSNPN; CDR2 reads SVGIG (reference sequence). The CDR3 runs to 14 residues. CDR3 residues: CAWRKQGGDYGYTF. CDR3 DNA: TGTGCCTGGCGTAAACAGGGGGGGGACTATGGCTACACCTTC. Complete variable domain (other parts from reference TRBV30 and TRBJ1-2): SQTIHQWPATLVQPVGSPLSLECTVEGTSNPNLYWYRQAAGRGLQLLFYSVGIGQISSEVPQNLSASRPQDRQFILSSKKLLLSDSGFYLCAWRKQGGDYGYTFGSGTRLTVV.

The chain is built from TRBV11-2 and TRBJ1-1; the D is unclear. The V gene lost 2 bases and the J gene lost 10 bases, with 17 bases spanning the gap. Germline CDR1 and CDR2: SGHAT and FQNNGV. CDR3 length: 14 residues. This CDR3 reads CASSLSERGLSAFF. For the CDR3, the DNA is TGTGCCAGCAGCTTAAGTGAACGAGGGTTATCAGCTTTCTTT.

The genes are TRBV28 and TRBJ2-1; 11 positions agree with TRBD2. CDR3 length equals 16 residues. Germline assignment: CDR1 MDHEN and CDR2 SYDVKM. Trimming removed 3 bases from V and 2 bases from J; junction bases left unmatched: 3. The CDR3 sequence: CASSFSGGAPYNEQFF. For the CDR3, the DNA is TGTGCCAGCAGTTTTAGCGGGGGGGCCCCCTACAATGAGCAGTTCTTC.

The chain recombines TRBV27 with TRBJ1-2; D is unresolved. There are 15 residues in the CDR3. Trimming pared 6 bases from V and 1 base from J, leaving 15 bases between. From germline, CDR1 is MNHEY and CDR2 SMNVEV (reference sequence). The CDR3 is CASRPLHGNNYGYTF. The CDR3 bases are TGTGCCAGCAGGCCCCTACACGGGAATAACTATGGCTACACCTTC.

The chain carries TRBV19 and TRBJ2-1; 7 bases agree with TRBD2. This CDR3 comprises 16 residues. Unmatched junction bases numbered 6, after V lost 0 bases and J lost 4 bases. Germline V gene lookup returns CDR1 LNHDA and CDR2 SQIVND (reference sequence). The CDR3 DNA follows: TGTGCCAGTAGTATAGATCGGGGAGGGTCTTACAATGAGCAGTTCTTC. This translates into CASSIDRGGSYNEQFF.

This clone is a singleton in its sample. The rearrangement joins TRBV19 to TRBJ1-2; D is unresolved. The V gene lost 7 bases and the J gene lost 3 bases, with 15 bases spanning the gap. The CDR3 is made up of 14 amino acids. Germline CDR1 LNHDA, CDR2 SQIVND (reference sequence). This CDR3 reads CASMRREEDYGYTF. CDR3 coding DNA: TGTGCCAGTATGCGCCGGGAGGAGGACTATGGCTACACCTTC. Complete variable domain (other parts from reference TRBV19 and TRBJ1-2): DGGITQSPKYLFRKEGQNVTLSCEQNLNHDAMYWYRQDPGQGLRLIYYSQIVNDFQKGDIAEGYSVSREKKESFPLTVTSAQKNPTAFYLCASMRREEDYGYTFGSGTRLTVV.